This is a list of T cell receptor beta chains from one sample in a study of tumor-infiltrating lymphocytes in primary liver carcinoma. TCRdb redid the calling of the multiplex PCR reads with MiXCR, one entry per CDR3 protein. Of approximately 76,000 distinct CDR3 sequences listed, over 55% were seen once; the top ten hold about an eighth. Sequenced sample: liver tumor tissue from sampling region 4. Every receptor here comes from a woman aged 55-70 years with primary liver carcinoma and hepatitis B virus infection. Both conserved end residues are part of each CDR3.

>TRBJ2-7|TRBV30
CAWSTLRGGRAYEQYF
>TRBJ1-2|TRBV11-2
CARGLEGASGGDYTF
>TRBJ2-7|TRBV5-4
CASSLAGDSHGQYF
>TRBJ2-1|TRBV11-2
CASSPGLTGDYNERFF
>TRBJ2-7|TRBV11-2
CASGLDPDHTSGQYF
>TRBJ1-2|TRBV14
CASSQDRGGRNYGYTF
>TRBJ2-1|TRBV11-2
CAGSLTHGQGYRGEQFF
>TRBJ2-3|TRBV7-9
CASSWGTDSTDMQYF
>TRBJ2-5|TRBV7-8
CASSLVGGGRETQYF
>TRBJ2-1|TRBV21-1
CASNPVAAKGNNEQFF
>TRBJ2-7|TRBV12-3/TRBV12-4
CAISPGQYFEQYF
>TRBJ2-5|TRBV29-1
CNVEGTTGEQETQYF
>TRBJ1-4|TRBV6-5
CASSSRTVEKLFF
>TRBJ2-7|TRBV11-2
CAKSLDPAGTYEQYF
>TRBJ2-4|TRBV30
CARSPTPPDRGENIQYF
>TRBJ2-3|TRBV29-1
CSVERAERTDTQYF
>TRBJ2-5|TRBV11-2
CAASLELAETQYF
>TRBJ1-2|TRBV6-6
CASTTGQGFDYGYTF
>TRBJ2-3|TRBV12-3/TRBV12-4
CASSDVGPGRAYTLYF
>TRBJ2-1|TRBV12-3/TRBV12-4
CASSWGSSGRPNEQFF
>TRBJ1-1|TRBV7-8
CVSSLRGENTEAFF
>TRBJ2-1|TRBV11-2
CASRQVRRGTVLFF